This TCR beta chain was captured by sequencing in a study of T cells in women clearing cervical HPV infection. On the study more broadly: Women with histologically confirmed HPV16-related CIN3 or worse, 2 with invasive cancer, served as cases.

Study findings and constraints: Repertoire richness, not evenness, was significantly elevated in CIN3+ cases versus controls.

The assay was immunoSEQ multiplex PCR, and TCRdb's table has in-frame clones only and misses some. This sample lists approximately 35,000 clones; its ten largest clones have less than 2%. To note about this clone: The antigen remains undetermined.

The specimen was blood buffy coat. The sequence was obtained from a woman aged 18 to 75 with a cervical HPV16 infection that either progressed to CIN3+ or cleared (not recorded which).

CDR3 protein: CASSDSSIPTQYF. The part of the CDR3 DNA that was read is TGTGCCAGCAGTGATTCTAGCATTCCTACG. The genes are TRBV6-1 and TRBJ2-3; D may be TRBD2 (5 bases). The read falls 3 residues short of the CDR3 end, and the missing part is taken from the germline J gene. CDR3 length equals 13 residues. In germline, CDR1 is MNHNS, CDR2 SASEGT. V dropped 3 bases and J dropped 8 bases, with 12 bases sitting between them.